This entry is about one TCR beta chain. These data come from a study of blood T cell repertoires in COVID-19. Overall study context: The samples span acute and convalescent COVID-19 from the United States, Italy and Spain.

Measured with immunoSEQ multiplex PCR; TCRdb has only the in-frame clones, and not every one. The sample consists of some 140,000 clones, about 80% of them appearing once. The CDR3 is made up of 14 amino acids. CDR1 and CDR2 (germline): KGHSH, LQKENI. The germline V and J ends were trimmed by 2 bases and 0 bases, with 7 bases remaining between them. The chain combines TRBV18 with TRBJ2-5; the D is unclear. The sequencing sample was made of PBMCs or T cells enriched from blood (not recorded which). The clonotype was recovered from a man between 40 and 49 years old with acute COVID-19. CDR3 in amino acids: CASSPSNNQETQYF. The CDR3 DNA reads TGTGCCAGCTCACCATCCAACAACCAAGAGACCCAGTACTTC.